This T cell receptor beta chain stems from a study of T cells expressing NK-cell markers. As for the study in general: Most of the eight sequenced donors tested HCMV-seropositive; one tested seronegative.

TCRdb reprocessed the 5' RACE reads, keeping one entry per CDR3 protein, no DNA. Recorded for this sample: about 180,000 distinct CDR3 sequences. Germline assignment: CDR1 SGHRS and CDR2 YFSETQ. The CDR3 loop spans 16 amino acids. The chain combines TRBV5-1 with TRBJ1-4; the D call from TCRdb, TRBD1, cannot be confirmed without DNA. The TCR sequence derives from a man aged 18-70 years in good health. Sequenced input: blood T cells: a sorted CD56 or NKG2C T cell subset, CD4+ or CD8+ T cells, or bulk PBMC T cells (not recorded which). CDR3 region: CASSGGQGATNEKLFF. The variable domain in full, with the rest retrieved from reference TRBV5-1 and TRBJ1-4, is KAGVTQTPRYLIKTRGQQVTLSCSPISGHRSVSWYQQTPGQGLQFLFEYFSETQRNKGNFPGRFSGRQFSNSRSEMNVSTLELGDSALYLCASSGGQGATNEKLFFGSGTQLSVL.